This T cell receptor beta chain originates from a study of cytomegalovirus exposure and HLA in healthy donors. Germline-derived CDR1 and CDR2 are SGHNT and YYREEE (reference sequence). Trimming removed 6 bases at V and 3 bases at J, with 15 bases between. This CDR3 has 15 amino acids. 60 Vbeta and 13 Jbeta primers were used in PCR. Using immunoSEQ multiplex PCR, the repertoire was profiled, and TCRdb retains in-frame clones only, with some absent. The sample has around 150,000 clones, 80% seen once. With respect to this clone: Its antigen is currently unknown.

Whole-study results and caveats: Immune exposure was documented only through CMV serostatus.

The rearrangement joins TRBV5-4 to TRBJ2-2; maybe TRBD2 (5 bases). Sequenced material: PBMCs. This clonotype originated in a human donor in good health. The CDR3 spells CASKEGGSDTGELFF. The CDR3 coding sequence is TGTGCCAGCAAGGAAGGCGGGTCGGACACCGGGGAGCTGTTTTTT.